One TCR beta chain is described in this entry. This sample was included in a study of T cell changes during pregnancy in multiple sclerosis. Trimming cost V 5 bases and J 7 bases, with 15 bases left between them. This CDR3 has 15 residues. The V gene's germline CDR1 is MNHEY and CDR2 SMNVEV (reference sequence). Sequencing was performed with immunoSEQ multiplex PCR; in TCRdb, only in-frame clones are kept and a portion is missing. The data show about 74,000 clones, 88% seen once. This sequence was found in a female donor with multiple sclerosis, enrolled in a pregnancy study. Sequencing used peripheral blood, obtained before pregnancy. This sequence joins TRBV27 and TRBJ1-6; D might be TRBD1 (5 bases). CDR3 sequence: CASSADSWGNSPLHF. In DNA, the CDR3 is TGTGCCAGCAGTGCAGACAGCTGGGGCAATTCACCCCTCCACTTT.